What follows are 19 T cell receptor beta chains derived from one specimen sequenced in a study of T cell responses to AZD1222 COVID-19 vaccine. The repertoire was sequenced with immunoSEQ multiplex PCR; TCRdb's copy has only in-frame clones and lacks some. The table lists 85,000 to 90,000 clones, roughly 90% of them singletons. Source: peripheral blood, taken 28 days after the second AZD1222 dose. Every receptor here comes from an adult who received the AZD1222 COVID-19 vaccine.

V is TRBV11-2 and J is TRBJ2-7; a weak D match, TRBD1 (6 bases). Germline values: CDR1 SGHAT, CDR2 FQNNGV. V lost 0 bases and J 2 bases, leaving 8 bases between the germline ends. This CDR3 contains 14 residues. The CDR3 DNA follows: TGTGCCAGCAGCTTAGACGGGACAACCTACGAGCAGTACTTC. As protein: CASSLDGTTYEQYF. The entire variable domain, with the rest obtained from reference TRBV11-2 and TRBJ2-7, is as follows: EAGVAQSPRYKIIEKRQSVAFWCNPISGHATLYWYQQILGQGPKLLIQFQNNGVVDDSQLPKDRFSAERLKGVDSTLKIQPAKLEDSAVYLCASSLDGTTYEQYFGPGTRLTVT.

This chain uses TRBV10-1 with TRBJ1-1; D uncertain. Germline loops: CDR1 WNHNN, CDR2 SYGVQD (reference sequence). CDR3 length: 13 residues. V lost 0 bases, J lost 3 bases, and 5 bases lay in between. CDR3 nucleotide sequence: TGCGCCAGCAGTGAGTCGGCCTACACTGAAGCTTTCTTT. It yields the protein CASSESAYTEAFF.

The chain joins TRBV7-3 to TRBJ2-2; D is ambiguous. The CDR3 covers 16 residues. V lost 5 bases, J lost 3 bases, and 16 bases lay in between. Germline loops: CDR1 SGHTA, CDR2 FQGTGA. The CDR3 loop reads CASSPQVPRYTGELFF. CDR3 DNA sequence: TGTGCCAGCAGCCCCCAGGTACCGCGGTACACCGGGGAGCTGTTTTTT. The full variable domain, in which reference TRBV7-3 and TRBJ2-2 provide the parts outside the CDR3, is GAGVSQTPSNKVTEKGKYVELRCDPISGHTALYWYRQSLGQGPEFLIYFQGTGAADDSGLPNDRFFAVRPEGSVSTLKIQRTERGDSAVYLCASSPQVPRYTGELFFGEGSRLTVL.

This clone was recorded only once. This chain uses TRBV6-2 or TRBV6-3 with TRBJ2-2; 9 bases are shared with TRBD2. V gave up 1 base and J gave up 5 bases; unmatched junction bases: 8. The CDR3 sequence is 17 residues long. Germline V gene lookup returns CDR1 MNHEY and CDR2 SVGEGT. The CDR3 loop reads CASSYWPSGARTGELFF. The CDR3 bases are TGTGCCAGCAGTTACTGGCCTAGCGGGGCGAGGACCGGGGAGCTGTTTTTT.

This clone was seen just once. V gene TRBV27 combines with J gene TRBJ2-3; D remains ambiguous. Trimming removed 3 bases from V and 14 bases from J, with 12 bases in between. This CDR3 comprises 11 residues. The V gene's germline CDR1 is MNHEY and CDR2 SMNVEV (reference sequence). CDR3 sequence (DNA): TGTGCCAGCAGTTTTTCGACTGTGTGGTATTTT. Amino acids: CASSFSTVWYF.

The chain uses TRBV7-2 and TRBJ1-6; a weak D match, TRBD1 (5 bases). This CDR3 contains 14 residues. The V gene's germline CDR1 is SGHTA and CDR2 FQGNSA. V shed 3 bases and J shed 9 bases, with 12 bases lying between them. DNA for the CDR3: TGTGCCAGCAGCTTCGGGACGTCTAGTTCACCCCTCCACTTT. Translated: CASSFGTSSSPLHF.

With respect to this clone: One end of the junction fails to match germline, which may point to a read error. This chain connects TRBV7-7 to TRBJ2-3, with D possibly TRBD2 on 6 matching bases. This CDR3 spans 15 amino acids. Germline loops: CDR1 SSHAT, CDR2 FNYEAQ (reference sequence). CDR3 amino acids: CASSSGLSRTDTQYF. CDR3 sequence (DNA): TGTGCTAGCAGCTCAGGACTAAGCCGCACAGATACGCAGTATTTT.

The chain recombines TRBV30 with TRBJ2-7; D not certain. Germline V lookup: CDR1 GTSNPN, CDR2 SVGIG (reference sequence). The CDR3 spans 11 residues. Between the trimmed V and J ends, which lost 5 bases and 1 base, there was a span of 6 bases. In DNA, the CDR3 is TGTGCCTGGGATGAATCCTACGAGCAGTACTTC. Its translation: CAWDESYEQYF. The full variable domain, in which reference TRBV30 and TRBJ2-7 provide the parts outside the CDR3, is SQTIHQWPATLVQPVGSPLSLECTVEGTSNPNLYWYRQAAGRGLQLLFYSVGIGQISSEVPQNLSASRPQDRQFILSSKKLLLSDSGFYLCAWDESYEQYFGPGTRLTVT.

CDR3 loop: CASSLVSGYTF. For the CDR3, the DNA is TGTGCCAGCAGCTTGGTCAGTGGCTACACCTTC. The chain uses TRBV5-6 and TRBJ1-2; no clear D gene. The CDR3 length is 11 residues. The germline V gene encodes CDR1 SGHDT and CDR2 YYEEEE. Trimming pared 0 bases from V and 7 bases from J, leaving 4 bases between.

CDR3 sequence reads: CATSRSDPTSGVFHATQYF. Here the CDR3 DNA reads TGTGCCACCAGCAGATCCGACCCAACTAGCGGGGTTTTTCATGCTACGCAGTATTTT. This rearrangement joins TRBV15 to TRBJ2-3; 10 bases are shared with TRBD2. V dropped 2 bases and J dropped 8; count of bases not matched to a gene: 19. From germline, CDR1 is LNHNV and CDR2 YYDKDF (reference sequence). The CDR3 spans 19 residues.

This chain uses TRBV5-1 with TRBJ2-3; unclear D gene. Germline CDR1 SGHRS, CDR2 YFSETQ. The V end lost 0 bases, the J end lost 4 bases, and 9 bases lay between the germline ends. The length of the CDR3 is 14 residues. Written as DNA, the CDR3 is TGCGCCAGCAGCTTGGAAGTGTTTGCAGATACGCAGTATTTT. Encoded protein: CASSLEVFADTQYF.

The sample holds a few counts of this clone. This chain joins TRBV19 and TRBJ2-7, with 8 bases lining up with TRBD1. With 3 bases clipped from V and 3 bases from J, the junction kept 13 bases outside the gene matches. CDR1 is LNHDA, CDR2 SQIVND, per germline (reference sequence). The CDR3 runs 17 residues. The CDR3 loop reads CASSIQGARAGLYEQYF. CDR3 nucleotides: TGTGCCAGTAGTATTCAGGGGGCTAGGGCCGGACTCTACGAGCAGTACTTC.

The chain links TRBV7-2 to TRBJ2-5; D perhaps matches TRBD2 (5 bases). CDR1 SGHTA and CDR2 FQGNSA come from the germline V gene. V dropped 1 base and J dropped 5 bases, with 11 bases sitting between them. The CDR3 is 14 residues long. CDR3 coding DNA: TGTGCCAGCAGCTTAGGTCCGGGGAGTGAGACCCAGTACTTC. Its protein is CASSLGPGSETQYF.

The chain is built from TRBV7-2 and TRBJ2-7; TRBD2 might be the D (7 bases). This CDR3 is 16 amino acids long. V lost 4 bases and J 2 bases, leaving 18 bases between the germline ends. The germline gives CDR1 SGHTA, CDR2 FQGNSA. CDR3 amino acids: CASSSLGGPGPYEQYV. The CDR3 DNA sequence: TGTGCCAGCAGCTCGTTGGGGGGGCCCGGGCCCTACGAGCAGTACGTC.

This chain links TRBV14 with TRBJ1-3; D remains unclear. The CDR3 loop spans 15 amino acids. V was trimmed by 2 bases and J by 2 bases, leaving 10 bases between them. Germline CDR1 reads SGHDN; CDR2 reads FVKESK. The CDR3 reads CASSQFVGTGNTIYF. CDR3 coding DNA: TGTGCCAGCAGCCAATTTGTGGGTACTGGAAACACCATATATTTT.

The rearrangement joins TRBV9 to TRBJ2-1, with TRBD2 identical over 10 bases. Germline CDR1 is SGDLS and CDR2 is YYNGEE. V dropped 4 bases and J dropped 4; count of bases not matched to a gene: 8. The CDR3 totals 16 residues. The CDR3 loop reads CASSPLSGGDYNEQFF. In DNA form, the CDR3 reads TGTGCCAGCAGCCCCCTAAGCGGGGGGGATTACAATGAGCAGTTCTTC.

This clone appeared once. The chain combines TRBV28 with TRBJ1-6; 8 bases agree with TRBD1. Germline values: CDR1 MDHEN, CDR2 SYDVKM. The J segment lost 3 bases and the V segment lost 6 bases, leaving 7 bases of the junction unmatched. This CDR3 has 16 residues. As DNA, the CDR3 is TGTGCCAGCAGCCAACTTGGGACAGGCTATAATTCACCCCTCCACTTT. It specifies CASSQLGTGYNSPLHF. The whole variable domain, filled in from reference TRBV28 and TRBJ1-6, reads DVKVTQSSRYLVKRTGEKVFLECVQDMDHENMFWYRQDPGLGLRLIYFSYDVKMKEKGDIPEGYSVSREKKERFSLILESASTNQTSMYLCASSQLGTGYNSPLHFGNGTRLTVT.

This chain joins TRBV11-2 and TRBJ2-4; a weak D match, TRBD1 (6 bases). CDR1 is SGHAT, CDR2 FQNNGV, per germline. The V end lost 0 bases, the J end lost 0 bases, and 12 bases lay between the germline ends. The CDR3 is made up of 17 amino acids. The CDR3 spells CASSLDRAGVAKNIQYF. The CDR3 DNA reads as TGTGCCAGCAGCTTAGATCGGGCAGGGGTAGCCAAAAACATTCAGTACTTC.

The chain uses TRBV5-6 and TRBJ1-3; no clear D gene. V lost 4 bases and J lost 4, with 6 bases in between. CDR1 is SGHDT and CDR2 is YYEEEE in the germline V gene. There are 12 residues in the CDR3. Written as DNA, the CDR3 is TGTGCCAGCAGCATCGACGGAAACACCATATATTTT. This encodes CASSIDGNTIYF.